A single sample is the source of the 16 T cell receptor beta chains below, sequenced in a study of blood T cell repertoires in COVID-19. Produced via immunoSEQ multiplex PCR; TCRdb's table is partial and in-frame only. The sample includes about 250,000 clones, about 82% of them seen just once. The sequenced material came from PBMCs or T cells enriched from blood (not recorded which). The receptor set was obtained from a woman aged 50 to 60 with acute COVID-19.

CDR3 in amino acids: CASSPEVSGANVLTF. The CDR3 nucleotides are TGTGCCAGCTCACCAGAGGTCTCCGGGGCCAACGTCCTGACTTTC. The chain employs TRBV18 and TRBJ2-6; D not resolved. This CDR3 comprises 15 residues. Germline CDR1 and CDR2: KGHSH and LQKENI. Trimming cost V 2 bases and J 4 bases, with 9 bases left between them. Based on the CDR3 plus reference TRBV18 and TRBJ2-6, the full variable domain is NAGVMQNPRHLVRRRGQEARLRCSPMKGHSHVYWYRQLPEEGLKFMVYLQKENIIDESGMPKERFSAEFPKEGPSILRIQQVVRGDSAAYFCASSPEVSGANVLTFGAGSRLTVL.

The V call is TRBV27, the J call TRBJ2-1, with a weak D call TRBD1 (5 bases). Trimming removed 2 bases from V and 8 bases from J, with 16 bases in between. The CDR3 is 15 amino acids. Germline-derived CDR1 and CDR2 are MNHEY and SMNVEV (reference sequence). This CDR3 reads CASSLQGGGYDEQFF. DNA of the CDR3: TGTGCCAGCAGTTTACAGGGTGGTGGGTACGATGAGCAGTTCTTC.

This clone was observed a single time. The V and J genes are TRBV27 and TRBJ2-2; D is uncertain. Trimming shortened V by 4 bases and J by 1 base, and 4 bases separated the two germline ends. Germline V gene lookup returns CDR1 MNHEY and CDR2 SMNVEV (reference sequence). The CDR3 is made up of 13 amino acids. CDR3 protein: CASSYLNTGELFF. The DNA for the CDR3 is TGTGCCAGCAGTTACTTGAACACCGGGGAGCTGTTTTTT.

The chain is built from TRBV12-3 or TRBV12-4 and TRBJ1-1; D might be TRBD1 (6 bases). This CDR3 is 13 amino acids long. Trimming removed 3 bases from V and 6 bases from J, with 11 bases in between. The CDR3, as DNA: TGTGCCAGCAGTTTCAGGGGAGGGGCTGAAGCTTTCTTT. It specifies CASSFRGGAEAFF.

The V call is TRBV19, the J call TRBJ2-7, with 7 bases aligning to TRBD1. The CDR3 length is 17 residues. Germline V lookup: CDR1 LNHDA, CDR2 SQIVND (reference sequence). V shed 6 bases, J shed 4 bases, and the junction held 18 bases outside the gene matches. The CDR3 protein is CASRNQNRGPRTYEQYF. The CDR3 DNA follows: TGTGCCAGTAGAAACCAAAACAGGGGCCCCCGCACATACGAGCAGTACTTC.

The V call is TRBV4-3, the J call TRBJ2-2; TRBD1 matches 7 bases. The CDR3 contains 16 residues. The ends lost 4 bases at V and 7 bases at J; junction bases unmatched: 12. The germline gives CDR1 LGHNA, CDR2 YSLEER. The CDR3 region has the DNA TGCGCCAGCAGCCGATGGGAAGGGGGCACGGGCGGGGAGCTGTTTTTT. Translation: CASSRWEGGTGGELFF.

The J gene is TRBJ1-6, the V gene TRBV7-6, with D perhaps matching TRBD1 (5 bases). Per the germline V gene, CDR1 is SGHVS and CDR2 is FNYEAQ. Deletions cut 3 bases from V and 2 bases from J, with 20 bases between. The CDR3 is 19 residues long. CDR3 region: CASSFPPLDSGAYNSPLHF. As DNA, the CDR3 is TGTGCCAGCAGCTTCCCCCCACTCGACTCGGGGGCCTATAATTCACCCCTCCACTTT.

This sequence joins TRBV30 and TRBJ2-7; 7 bases line up with TRBD1. CDR3 length equals 15 residues. Germline loops: CDR1 GTSNPN, CDR2 SVGIG (reference sequence). V lost 0 bases to trimming and J lost 2 bases; unmatched junction nucleotides: 7. Here the CDR3 reads CAWSVPAGTAYEQYF. Written as DNA, the CDR3 is TGTGCCTGGAGTGTACCGGCTGGGACAGCCTACGAGCAGTACTTC.

Only a few counts were recorded for this clone. The chain employs TRBV14 and TRBJ2-2; no reliable D call. The germline V and J ends were trimmed by 0 bases and 0 bases, with 11 bases remaining between them. Germline V CDR1 and CDR2: SGHDN, FVKESK. This CDR3 region has 17 residues. CDR3 sequence: CASSQDISFANTGELFF. The CDR3 coding sequence is TGTGCCAGCAGCCAAGATATTAGCTTCGCGAACACCGGGGAGCTGTTTTTT.

The V gene is TRBV7-9, the J gene TRBJ2-1; 9 bases are a match to TRBD2. The CDR3 is 16 amino acids. Germline loops: CDR1 SEHNR, CDR2 FQNEAQ (reference sequence). J lost 4 bases, V lost 3 bases, and 7 bases had no gene match. The CDR3 sequence: CASSFSVAGGYNEQFF. CDR3 DNA sequence: TGTGCCAGCAGCTTCTCGGTTGCGGGGGGGTACAATGAGCAGTTCTTC.

The J gene is TRBJ1-3, the V gene TRBV3-1 (or the pseudogene TRBV3-2), with D perhaps matching TRBD1 (6 bases). CDR1 LGHDT and CDR2 YNNKEL come from the germline V gene (reference sequence). Deletions cut 1 base from V and 4 bases from J, with 11 bases between. CDR3 size: 15 residues. The CDR3 DNA sequence: TGTGCCAGCAGCCAAGTGAGGGGGACAGGAAACACCATATATTTT. Encoded protein: CASSQVRGTGNTIYF.

The chain has TRBV9 and TRBJ1-6; a weak D match, TRBD1 (5 bases). This CDR3 spans 16 amino acids. V was shortened by 3 bases and J by 5 bases, with 15 bases between the two germline ends. Germline CDR1 reads SGDLS; CDR2 reads YYNGEE. CDR3 residues: CASSARDSWDNSPLHF. CDR3 coding DNA: TGTGCCAGCAGCGCCAGGGATTCGTGGGATAATTCACCCCTCCACTTT.

V is TRBV11-2 and J is TRBJ1-5; D unresolved. This CDR3 contains 12 residues. Germline V gene data show CDR1 as SGHAT and CDR2 as FQNNGV. Trimming left V 4 bases short and J 5 bases short, with 6 bases between. The CDR3 sequence is CASSSGDQPQHF. In DNA form, the CDR3 reads TGTGCCAGCAGCTCCGGGGATCAGCCCCAGCATTTT.

The CDR3 coding sequence is TGTGCCAGCAGCCTAAACACCCCCTACGAGCAGTACTTC. Translated, it gives CASSLNTPYEQYF. The genes are TRBV14 and TRBJ2-7; no clear D. Trimming stripped 4 bases from V and 2 bases from J, with 9 bases between. The CDR3 runs to 13 residues. Germline V lookup: CDR1 SGHDN, CDR2 FVKESK.

The rearrangement links TRBV4-2 to TRBJ2-3, with TRBD1 identical over 8 bases. The CDR3 is 16 residues long. CDR1 is LGHNA and CDR2 is YNFKEQ in the germline V gene. V lost 0 bases, J lost 8 bases, and 10 bases stayed unmatched. This CDR3 reads CASSQDSPQQGGTQYF. The CDR3 coding sequence is TGTGCCAGCAGCCAAGATTCCCCGCAACAGGGGGGTACGCAGTATTTT.

V and J are TRBV29-1 and TRBJ2-5; TRBD2 matches 13 bases. Germline V CDR1 and CDR2: SQVTM, ANQGSEA. The V segment lost 5 bases and the J segment 4 bases; nucleotides outside the gene matches: 7. The CDR3 length is 15 residues. The CDR3 coding sequence is TGCAGCGTTCAAGCACTAGCGGGGGGGCCAGAGACCCAGTACTTC. Protein: CSVQALAGGPETQYF.